The 5 T cell receptor beta chains below all came from one sample that was sequenced in a study of early T cells in non-severe SARS-CoV-2 infection. In TCRdb, the 5' RACE reads were re-called with MiXCR into one record per CDR3 protein. Of some 77,000 distinct CDR3 sequences listed, about 16% are singletons. The sequenced material came from whole blood. Receptors were obtained from an adult who was a healthcare worker with PCR-confirmed SARS-CoV-2 infection or an uninfected control (not recorded which).

This clonotype appeared many times. The chain employs TRBV7-6 and TRBJ2-7; D unclear. V was trimmed by 0 bases and J by 4 bases, leaving 7 bases between them. The CDR3 has 13 residues. The germline V gene encodes CDR1 SGHVS and CDR2 FNYEAQ. CDR3 in amino acids: CASSLARGYEQYF. CDR3 coding DNA: TGTGCCAGCAGCTTAGCTCGAGGTTACGAGCAGTACTTC.

This rearrangement joins TRBV28 to TRBJ1-2, with D uncertain. CDR1 is MDHEN, CDR2 SYDVKM, per germline. V lost 4 bases and J lost 4, with 4 bases in between. This CDR3 has 11 amino acids. The CDR3 DNA sequence: TGTGCCAGCAGTTCTGGCTATGGCTACACCTTC. Protein sequence: CASSSGYGYTF.

This clonotype was counted only a few times. This chain joins TRBV7-9 and TRBJ2-4; 12 positions agree with TRBD2. Trimming cost V 3 bases and J 2 bases; bases outside gene matches: 2. Germline assignment: CDR1 SEHNR and CDR2 FQNEAQ (reference sequence). CDR3 size: 16 residues. Here the CDR3 reads CASSLTSGGPKNIQYF. CDR3 in DNA: TGTGCCAGCAGCTTGACTAGCGGGGGACCCAAAAACATTCAGTACTTC.

The chain links TRBV5-1 to TRBJ1-1; no clear D. V was clipped by 0 bases and J by 3 bases, with 6 bases between them. From germline, CDR1 is SGHRS and CDR2 YFSETQ. This CDR3 comprises 13 residues. CDR3 protein: CASSLVRYTEAFF. The DNA for the CDR3 is TGCGCCAGCAGCTTGGTACGGTACACTGAAGCTTTCTTT.

This chain connects TRBV29-1 to TRBJ2-3; D perhaps matches TRBD2 (7 bases). This CDR3 region has 14 residues. Trimming pared 7 bases from V and 4 bases from J, leaving 18 bases between. CDR1 is SQVTM and CDR2 is ANQGSEA in the germline V gene. The DNA of the CDR3 is TGCAGCGAGGGAGGGGGGCGAGATGCAGATACGCAGTATTTT. Protein sequence: CSEGGGRDADTQYF.